The clone carrying this TCR beta chain was seen repeatedly, ten times or more. Its antigen is unknown. The source of the sample is a study of T cells after yellow fever vaccination. Study background: Low-cell-number fractions were prepared with SMART-Seq v4 Ultra Low Input.

V lost 2 bases to trimming and J lost 2 bases, with 20 bases between them. CDR3 length: 18 amino acids. Germline lookup yields CDR1 MGHRA and CDR2 YSYEKL. Study-wide findings and caveats: Relatively few clonotypes were ones that appeared in both CD4 and CD8 compartments. The bulk population could contribute abundant contaminating clonotypes to FACS-sorted repertoires. Re-detected after boosting: most primary clones, 95% to 98% of CD4 and over 80% of CD8.

TCRdb re-analysed the 5' RACE reads in MiXCR, keeping a single row per CDR3 protein. Here the sample spans roughly 350,000 distinct CDR3 sequences, roughly 3.9% being singletons. Sequencing used PBMCs, obtained 5 days after the yellow fever booster vaccination. The receptor was isolated from a man aged 18 to 29 who received the YFV17D yellow fever vaccine. This chain links TRBV4-1 with TRBJ2-3; the D is unclear. The CDR3 sequence: CASSQTPTSGRTTDTQYF. The CDR3 DNA reads TGCGCCAGCAGCCAAACCCCCACCTCGGGCAGAACCACAGATACGCAGTATTTT.